Listed below are T cell receptor beta chains from one sample, sequenced in a study of regulatory T cells in long-lasting Graves disease. MiXCR, run by TCRdb on the multiplex PCR reads, gives a single entry per CDR3 protein. Here the sample spans around 400,000 distinct CDR3 sequences, about a quarter being singletons. The sample in question was peripheral blood mononuclear cells (PBMCs), obtained when the disease was refractory, from a patient treated with antithyroid drugs. The source of these receptors is a female donor with Graves disease. Both conserved end residues are part of each CDR3. A D gene is named only where the DNA matches it firmly. Only part of the rows carry a size: once, few, many, or a class if the clone is expanded.

>many|TRBD1|TRBV27|TRBJ1-1
TGTGCCAGCAGTTTAGCTCTCAACACAGGGGAGGCTTTCTTT
CASSLALNTGEAFF
>many|-|TRBV11-2|TRBJ1-1
TGTGCCAGCAGCCCCCGGTTAGGAGACACTGAAGCTTTCTTT
CASSPRLGDTEAFF
>few|-|TRBV9|TRBJ2-7
TGTGCCAGCAGCGTTATGGGGGCGGCCGAGCAGTACTTC
CASSVMGAAEQYF
>-|-|TRBV7-9|TRBJ2-7
TGTGCCAGCATACTTAGTCCAGGGCACTACGAGCAGTACTTC
CASILSPGHYEQYF
>few|-|TRBV7-9|TRBJ1-1
TGTGCCAGCAGCTTCCACCAGGGGACTGAAGCTTTCTTT
CASSFHQGTEAFF
>-|-|TRBV28|TRBJ1-2
TGTGCCAGCGCCTTATCTGATTATGGCTACACCTTC
CASALSDYGYTF
>once|TRBD2|TRBV7-2|TRBJ2-7
TGTGCCAGCAGCTTAGTTCCTAGCGGGAGTTACGAGCAGTACTTC
CASSLVPSGSYEQYF
>many|-|TRBV6-2/TRBV6-3|TRBJ2-7
TGTGCCAGCAGGGCTGACGGAACCTACGAGCAGTACTTC
CASRADGTYEQYF
>-|TRBD2|TRBV7-2|TRBJ2-1
TGTGCCGGGGCTCCTAGCGGGTCCCGAGCCGATGAGCAGTTCTTC
CAGAPSGSRADEQFF
>few|-|TRBV29-1|TRBJ2-3
TGCAGCACCCTTGAATCCAGCGGGTACACAGATACGCAGTATTTT
CSTLESSGYTDTQYF
>-|-|TRBV20-1|TRBJ1-1
TGCAGTGCTCCCGAGGGCAGGGCAGTGAACACTGAAGCTTTCTTT
CSAPEGRAVNTEAFF
>-|-|TRBV7-3|TRBJ2-3
TGTGCCAGCAGCTTAATTGGCGGGTTCACAGATACGCAGTATTTT
CASSLIGGFTDTQYF
>-|TRBD1|TRBV6-1|TRBJ2-2
TGTGCCATCCAAGGACAGGGGGCGGCCGGGGAGCTGTTTTTT
CAIQGQGAAGELFF
>many|TRBD1|TRBV6-5|TRBJ1-2
TGTGCCAGCAGTTATTTTGCAGGGGGCGATAGAAGGAATGGCTACACCTTC
CASSYFAGGDRRNGYTF
>few|-|TRBV6-1|TRBJ1-6
TGTGCCAGCAGCCCCGTCTGGGTAGATTCACCCCTCCACTTT
CASSPVWVDSPLHF
>few|-|TRBV6-5|TRBJ1-2
TGTGCCAGCAGTTACTCCAGGAGACGAGGCTATGGCTACACCTTC
CASSYSRRRGYGYTF
>few|-|TRBV6-1|TRBJ2-7
TGTGCCAGCAGGTGGCATAACTACGAGCAGTACTTC
CASRWHNYEQYF
>few|-|TRBV19|TRBJ1-4
TGTGCCAGTAGGGGTACTGGGGCCCCCAAACTGTTTTTT
CASRGTGAPKLFF
>-|TRBD2|TRBV7-9|TRBJ2-1
TGTGCCAGCAGCCGGCGGAAAACCGGGACTAGCGCCCACAATGAGCAGTTCTTC
CASSRRKTGTSAHNEQFF
>-|-|TRBV6-6|TRBJ2-7
TGTGCCAGCAGTTACTCGTTAGGAGATCATTACTCCTCCTACGAGCAGTACTTC
CASSYSLGDHYSSYEQYF
>-|TRBD2|TRBV7-2|TRBJ2-6
TGTGCCAGCAGCCCCCGGACTAGCGCGAGCTCTGGGGCCAACGTCCTGACTTTC
CASSPRTSASSGANVLTF
>many|-|TRBV6-1|TRBJ2-7
TGTGCCAGCAGTGAAATCGGGGTGTGGGGGGACAGCCCCTACGAGCAGTACTTC
CASSEIGVWGDSPYEQYF
>-|-|TRBV5-1|TRBJ2-2
TGCGCCAGCAGCCCGTTGTCGGGGACGGACGGGGAGCTGTTTTTT
CASSPLSGTDGELFF
>-|-|TRBV5-1|TRBJ2-1
TGCGCCAGCCGGGTTGGAACCCAGGGATACAATGAGCAGTTCTTC
CASRVGTQGYNEQFF
>few|TRBD2|TRBV6-1|TRBJ2-5
TGTGCCAGCACCCAGGGACTAGCGGGAGAGACCCAGTACTTC
CASTQGLAGETQYF
>few|TRBD1|TRBV18|TRBJ1-2
TGTGCCAGCTCACCGGACAGGGAGGCTTACACCTTC
CASSPDREAYTF
>-|TRBD1|TRBV29-1|TRBJ2-7
TGCAGCGCCCGGGACAGTTCCTACGAGCAGTACTTC
CSARDSSYEQYF
>few|TRBD2|TRBV20-1|TRBJ2-1
TGCAGTGCGGTCGGGTCTAGCGGGAGAGATGAGCAGTTCTTC
CSAVGSSGRDEQFF
>many|TRBD2|TRBV10-3|TRBJ2-7
TGTGCCATCAGTGATGTCCAGCGGGGCGCCTACGAGCAGTACTTC
CAISDVQRGAYEQYF
>many|TRBD1|TRBV12-3/TRBV12-4|TRBJ2-5
TGTGCCAGCAGTTTAGGAACAGGGGGCCTAAGGGAGACCCAGTACTTC
CASSLGTGGLRETQYF
>few|-|TRBV3-1|TRBJ2-6
TGTGCCAGCAGCCAGGAGGCGGGGGCCAACGTCCTGACTTTC
CASSQEAGANVLTF
>many|-|TRBV7-2|TRBJ1-1
TGTGCCAGCACCAGCTTAGACAGCTTGAACACTGAAGCTTTCTTT
CASTSLDSLNTEAFF
>many|-|TRBV6-1|TRBJ1-2
TGTGCCAGCAGTGAATTGAGTCCCTATGGCTACACCTTC
CASSELSPYGYTF
>few|-|TRBV19|TRBJ1-2
TGTGCCAGTAGTATTTTTATTGGCTCCAACTATGGCTACACCTTC
CASSIFIGSNYGYTF
>-|-|TRBV6-1|TRBJ2-7
TGTGCCAGCAGTCCTAATCGGATTCCGGGCGAGCAGTACTTC
CASSPNRIPGEQYF
>many|-|TRBV28|TRBJ1-5
TGTGCCAGCAGTTTATCTCAGGGGATCGGCCATCAGCCCCAGCATTTT
CASSLSQGIGHQPQHF
>few|-|TRBV6-1|TRBJ1-4
TGTGCCAGCAGTGACCGGGATCCTAATGAAAAACTGTTTTTT
CASSDRDPNEKLFF
>many|-|TRBV2|TRBJ1-2
TGTGCCAGCAGTGAGAGGGGGTTTGGCTATGGCTACACCTTC
CASSERGFGYGYTF
>few|TRBD1|TRBV5-1|TRBJ1-1
TGCGCCAGCAGCCAGGGAACAGGGGGCATCACTGAAGCTTTCTTT
CASSQGTGGITEAFF
>few|-|TRBV19|TRBJ1-5
TGTGCCAGTAGATCCCAGGGGACGGGGAATCAGCCCCAGCATTTT
CASRSQGTGNQPQHF
>once|-|TRBV19|TRBJ1-5
TGTGCCAGTAGTATGAGGGTTGTCGGCCTATGGCCCCAGCATTTT
CASSMRVVGLWPQHF
>many|-|TRBV11-1|TRBJ2-2
TGTGCCAGCAGCCTCCTGAGCACCGGGGAGCTGTTTTTT
CASSLLSTGELFF
>-|-|TRBV12-3/TRBV12-4|TRBJ1-6
TGTGCCAGCAGTTTAGGGGGTTCCTATAATTCACCCCTCCACTTT
CASSLGGSYNSPLHF
>many|TRBD2|TRBV28|TRBJ2-7
TGTGCCAGCTTGACAGCGGGGGCTTCCTACGAGCAGTACTTC
CASLTAGASYEQYF
>-|TRBD1|TRBV25-1|TRBJ1-4
TGTGCCAGCAGTGAAACAGGGGGCAATAATGAAAAACTGTTTTTT
CASSETGGNNEKLFF
>many|-|TRBV27|TRBJ1-4
TGTGCCAGCAGCAGGACGGCCCCTCCATGGAGTGAAAAACTGTTTTTT
CASSRTAPPWSEKLFF
>many|-|TRBV12-3/TRBV12-4|TRBJ1-5
TGTGCCAGCAGTCGGACACTATATCAGCCCCAGCATTTT
CASSRTLYQPQHF
>few|-|TRBV5-1|TRBJ1-1
TGCGCCAGCTTCGGGGCGCCGAACACTGAAGCTTTCTTT
CASFGAPNTEAFF
>many|-|TRBV5-1|TRBJ1-2
TGCGCCAGCAGCTTGGGAAACCAGGGTGGCTATGGCTACACCTTC
CASSLGNQGGYGYTF
>-|-|TRBV10-2|TRBJ2-2
TGCGCCAGCAGTGAGTCGATCAACACCGGGGAGCCGTTTTTT
CASSESINTGEPFF
>few|-|TRBV5-1|TRBJ2-7
TGCGCCAGCAGCTTGAGGCTAGGGTTGTCGGAAGAGCAGTACTTC
CASSLRLGLSEEQYF
>many|-|TRBV28|TRBJ1-1
TGTGCCAGCAGTTTTCAGGGTAAACCTTTCTTT
CASSFQGKPFF
>many|TRBD2|TRBV28|TRBJ2-5
TGTGCCAGCAACCTAGCGGGAAGGGAGACCCAGTACTTC
CASNLAGRETQYF
>-|-|TRBV18|TRBJ1-1
TGTGCCAGCTCACCACCGGGGGCCTACAACACTGAAGCTTTCTTT
CASSPPGAYNTEAFF
>many|-|TRBV2|TRBJ1-5
TGTGCCAGCAGCCGTCCCCCCGGCGGGGGTCAGCCCCAGCATTTT
CASSRPPGGGQPQHF
>few|TRBD1|TRBV29-1|TRBJ1-1
TGCAGCGCTACACAGGGGGCCGGCACTGAAGCTTTCTTT
CSATQGAGTEAFF